One and the same sample provided the 32 T cell receptor beta chains below, sequenced in a study of blood T cell repertoires in COVID-19. This table comes from immunoSEQ multiplex PCR, and its TCRdb copy is limited to in-frame clones, with some not included. The sample contains about 78,000 clones, roughly 90% of which appear only once. Material: peripheral blood. Source of these receptors: a man between 65 and 80 years old with active or convalescent COVID-19.

This chain joins TRBV10-2 and TRBJ1-5; a possible D gene is TRBD1 (6 bases). V was cut by 8 bases and J by 7 bases, with 18 bases left in between. This CDR3 region has 14 residues. CDR1 and CDR2 from the germline V gene are WSHSY and SAAADI. CDR3 in amino acids: CASESGQLGQPQHF. In nucleotides, the CDR3 is TGCGCCAGCGAATCAGGACAGTTGGGGCAGCCCCAGCATTTT.

This clone has just a few counts. CDR3 amino acids: CASRVSGVGALHF. The CDR3 DNA follows: TGTGCCAGCAGGGTATCGGGGGTTGGGGCCCTCCACTTT. The chain combines TRBV27 with TRBJ1-6; a weak D match, TRBD1 (5 bases). V lost 6 bases and J 14 bases, leaving 17 bases between the germline ends. The CDR3 consists of 13 residues. Germline CDR1 is MNHEY and CDR2 is SMNVEV (reference sequence).

This rearrangement joins TRBV2 to TRBJ1-2, with 12 bases lining up with TRBD1. The J segment lost 9 bases and the V segment lost 6 bases, leaving 5 bases of the junction unmatched. Germline CDR1 and CDR2: SNHLY and FYNNEI. This CDR3 is built from 13 residues. CDR3 bases: TGTGCCAGCAGCGTGGGACAGGGGGCAAGCTACACCTTC. Encoded protein: CASSVGQGASYTF.

The rearrangement joins TRBV9 to TRBJ2-1; 8 bases match TRBD1. The CDR3 is made up of 13 amino acids. With V trimmed by 3 bases and J by 7 bases, 3 bases remained unmatched. CDR1 is SGDLS, CDR2 YYNGEE, per germline. CDR3 amino acids: CASSGRQGNEQFF. In nucleotides, the CDR3 is TGTGCCAGCAGCGGTAGACAGGGGAATGAGCAGTTCTTC.

The rearrangement links TRBV6-5 to TRBJ1-3, with D hard to call. Germline CDR1 MNHEY, CDR2 SVGAGI. The V end lost 5 bases, the J end lost 1 base, and 6 bases lay between the germline ends. The CDR3 consists of 13 residues. In DNA form, the CDR3 reads TGTGCCAGCAGTACTAAGTCTGGAAACACCATATATTTT. Its protein product is CASSTKSGNTIYF.

V is TRBV6-5 and J is TRBJ2-7; no firm D call. The CDR3 is 12 amino acids. CDR1 MNHEY and CDR2 SVGAGI come from the germline V gene. The V gene lost 8 bases and the J gene lost 0 bases, with 8 bases spanning the gap. CDR3 loop: CASGPFSYEQYF. The CDR3 DNA reads as TGTGCCAGCGGGCCGTTCTCCTACGAGCAGTACTTC.

The V and J genes are TRBV7-2 and TRBJ1-2, with a possible D match to TRBD1 (5 bases). Trimming left V 1 base short and J 3 bases short, with 15 bases between. The CDR3 length is 16 residues. The germline CDR1 and CDR2 sequences are SGHTA and FQGNSA. CDR3 DNA sequence: TGTGCCAGCAGCTTAGTTAGCTTTGGGGGGGACTATGGCTACACCTTC. Protein: CASSLVSFGGDYGYTF.

In this sample, this clone turned up a few times. The V call is TRBV2, the J call TRBJ2-7, with 8 bases fitting TRBD2. This CDR3 comprises 14 residues. Germline loops: CDR1 SNHLY, CDR2 FYNNEI. After removal of 2 bases from V and 6 bases from J, the junction contained 6 bases not matched to a gene. For the CDR3, the DNA is TGTGCCAGCAGTGAACCCAGCGGGGGTTTCGAGCAGTACTTC. Translated: CASSEPSGGFEQYF.

The DNA of the CDR3 is TGTGCCAGTAGTCTCCGACAGGGTGGGGGTCATGGCTACACCTTC. Amino acids: CASSLRQGGGHGYTF. This rearrangement joins TRBV19 to TRBJ1-2; 7 bases fit TRBD1. Trimming removed 5 bases from V and 6 bases from J; junction bases left unmatched: 12. The CDR3 loop spans 15 amino acids. Looked up from germline, CDR1 is LNHDA and CDR2 is SQIVND (reference sequence).

In this sample, this clone turned up a few times. J is TRBJ1-3 and V is TRBV6-5; 9 bases match TRBD1. The CDR3 is made up of 14 amino acids. V trimming: 10 bases; J trimming: 6 bases; junction bases outside the gene matches: 10. Germline CDR1 MNHEY, CDR2 SVGAGI. CDR3 sequence reads: CATTPGQGLNTIYF. Written as DNA, the CDR3 is TGTGCCACTACGCCGGGACAGGGTCTAAACACCATATATTTT.

The V and J genes are TRBV5-1 and TRBJ2-1, with D uncertain. Germline V gene sequence: CDR1 SGHRS, CDR2 YFSETQ. Trimming took 2 bases from V and 4 from J, leaving 10 bases between them. The CDR3 consists of 14 residues. The CDR3 loop reads CASSFSSAYNEQFF. DNA for the CDR3: TGCGCCAGCAGCTTTTCTAGTGCGTACAATGAGCAGTTCTTC.

This chain connects TRBV2 to TRBJ2-5, with a weak D call TRBD1 (6 bases). CDR3 length equals 12 residues. The germline V gene encodes CDR1 SNHLY and CDR2 FYNNEI. V dropped 6 bases and J dropped 5 bases, with 10 bases sitting between them. The CDR3 DNA is TGTGCCAGCAGCGGACAGTTGGAGACCCAGTACTTC. Its translation: CASSGQLETQYF.

The chain has TRBV10-3 and TRBJ2-7; 10 nucleotides match TRBD1. The V and J ends lost 4 bases and 4 bases, in that order; junction bases with no gene match: 4. CDR3 length: 14 residues. Germline lookup yields CDR1 ENHRY and CDR2 SYGVKD. The CDR3 here is CAISADRGGYEQYF. The CDR3 DNA reads TGTGCCATCAGTGCGGACAGGGGGGGGTACGAGCAGTACTTC.

The rearrangement links TRBV6-5 to TRBJ1-4; 10 bases fit TRBD1. The germline gives CDR1 MNHEY, CDR2 SVGAGI. The CDR3 sequence is 14 residues long. V was pared by 6 bases and J by 6 bases, with 4 bases of the junction left unmatched. The CDR3 reads CASRWDRGDEKLFF. The CDR3 coding sequence is TGTGCCAGCAGGTGGGACAGGGGAGATGAAAAACTGTTTTTT.

The chain has TRBV12-3 or TRBV12-4 and TRBJ1-1; 11 positions agree with TRBD1. The junction had 2 bases not matched to a gene; V was cut back by 6 bases and J by 5 bases. This CDR3 region has 13 residues. The CDR3 DNA follows: TGTGCCAGCAGGAGGGACAGGGGGACTGAAGCTTTCTTT. Protein sequence: CASRRDRGTEAFF.

This chain links TRBV5-1 with TRBJ1-2; 10 positions agree with TRBD1. This CDR3 region has 16 residues. V was pared by 2 bases and J by 4 bases, with 8 bases of the junction left unmatched. Germline CDR1 and CDR2: SGHRS and YFSETQ. CDR3 in DNA: TGCGCCAGCAGCTTTATGACAGGGGGCGCCGGCTATGGCTACACCTTC. As protein: CASSFMTGGAGYGYTF.

The chain carries TRBV5-4 and TRBJ1-4; tentative D call: TRBD1 (5 bases). V was cut by 5 bases and J by 1 base, with 9 bases left in between. Germline V lookup: CDR1 SGHNT, CDR2 YYREEE (reference sequence). The CDR3 length is 14 residues. DNA for the CDR3: TGTGCCAGCAGTCGTGACAGAACTAATGAAAAACTGTTTTTT. This codes for CASSRDRTNEKLFF.

The V gene is TRBV30, the J gene TRBJ1-2, with a weak D call TRBD1 (6 bases). Germline V lookup: CDR1 GTSNPN, CDR2 SVGIG (reference sequence). The CDR3 totals 13 residues. Trimming took off 4 bases at V and 1 base at J, with 10 bases between the two ends. The CDR3 region has the DNA TGTGCCTGGACAGGGGCAATTAACTATGGCTACACCTTC. Translating gives CAWTGAINYGYTF.

This chain uses TRBV28 with TRBJ2-1, with D perhaps TRBD2 (6 bases). From germline, CDR1 is MDHEN and CDR2 SYDVKM. Trimming removed 6 bases at V and 0 bases at J, with 12 bases between. This CDR3 contains 15 residues. DNA of the CDR3: TGTGCCAGCAGGAACCCCGGGGGCTCCTACAATGAGCAGTTCTTC. Its translation is CASRNPGGSYNEQFF.

The V gene is TRBV9, the J gene TRBJ1-4; possibly TRBD1 for D (6 bases). Germline V gene sequence: CDR1 SGDLS, CDR2 YYNGEE. CDR3 length: 13 residues. V shed 4 bases and J shed 6 bases, with 10 bases lying between them. The CDR3 reads CASSSGQHEKLFF. CDR3 bases: TGTGCCAGCAGCTCTGGACAGCATGAAAAACTGTTTTTT.

Here the CDR3 DNA reads TGTGCCACCAGCAGTGGGGACAGCCGGAACACCGGGGAGCTGTTTTTT. Translated, it gives CATSSGDSRNTGELFF. The chain carries TRBV15 and TRBJ2-2; 7 positions match TRBD1. Germline trimming cut 3 bases from V and 1 base from J; bases unmatched to any gene: 5. Germline V gene sequence: CDR1 LNHNV, CDR2 YYDKDF (reference sequence). CDR3 length equals 16 residues.

This clone has ten or more counts. The chain recombines TRBV9 with TRBJ2-3; D is possibly TRBD1 (6 bases). V was pared by 0 bases and J by 8 bases, with 16 bases between. This CDR3 has 15 residues. The V gene's germline CDR1 is SGDLS and CDR2 YYNGEE. The CDR3 protein is CASSVGPVGAGTQYF. The CDR3 nucleotides read TGTGCCAGCAGCGTAGGCCCGGTGGGGGCCGGTACGCAGTATTTT.

The CDR3 spells CASSAWGGQETQYF. DNA of the CDR3: TGTGCCAGCAGCGCATGGGGCGGCCAAGAGACCCAGTACTTC. This rearrangement joins TRBV3-1 (or the pseudogene TRBV3-2) to TRBJ2-5; D might be TRBD1 (5 bases). With 5 bases removed from V and 1 base from J, the gap between germline ends came to 11 bases. Germline CDR1 is LGHDT and CDR2 is YNNKEL (reference sequence). This CDR3 spans 14 amino acids.

DNA of the CDR3: TGTGCCAGCAGTTTCCCCTCCCGGGACAGTTACTCCTACGAGCAGTACTTC. Its protein is CASSFPSRDSYSYEQYF. The chain is built from TRBV28 and TRBJ2-7; TRBD1 agrees at 7 bases. CDR1 is MDHEN, CDR2 SYDVKM, per germline. The CDR3 covers 17 residues. Trimming removed 3 bases from V and 0 bases from J; junction bases left unmatched: 11. The whole variable domain, filled in from reference TRBV28 and TRBJ2-7, reads DVKVTQSSRYLVKRTGEKVFLECVQDMDHENMFWYRQDPGLGLRLIYFSYDVKMKEKGDIPEGYSVSREKKERFSLILESASTNQTSMYLCASSFPSRDSYSYEQYFGPGTRLTVT.

The V call is TRBV7-2, the J call TRBJ2-5; 10 bases are shared with TRBD1. The CDR3 sequence is 16 residues long. V lost 4 bases, J lost 4 bases, and 9 bases stayed unmatched. The germline gives CDR1 SGHTA, CDR2 FQGNSA. For the CDR3, the DNA is TGTGCCAGCAGCTCGACCGGGACAGGGGAATCAGAGACCCAGTACTTC. Its translation is CASSSTGTGESETQYF.

The J gene is TRBJ2-1, the V gene TRBV27; D perhaps matches TRBD2 (5 bases). Trimming removed 6 bases at V and 3 bases at J, with 15 bases between. This CDR3 has 15 residues. CDR1 and CDR2 (germline): MNHEY, SMNVEV (reference sequence). CDR3: CASRSPGKNYNEQFF. The DNA for the CDR3 is TGTGCCAGCAGATCACCCGGGAAAAACTACAATGAGCAGTTCTTC.

V usage is TRBV10-2 and J usage is TRBJ2-1, with a possible D match to TRBD1 (8 bases). Trimming took off 7 bases at V and 8 bases at J, with 18 bases between the two ends. Germline values: CDR1 WSHSY, CDR2 SAAADI. The CDR3 consists of 14 residues. CDR3 in DNA: TGCGCCAGCACCCAACAGGGGGAGGGCGATGAGCAGTTCTTC. Amino acid sequence: CASTQQGEGDEQFF.

This chain uses TRBV29-1 with TRBJ2-2; 14 bases align to TRBD2. Germline assignment: CDR1 SQVTM and CDR2 ANQGSEA. CDR3 length equals 16 residues. Germline trimming cut 6 bases from V and 4 bases from J; bases unmatched to any gene: 7. The CDR3 here is CSVSGLAGVITGELFF. In DNA form, the CDR3 reads TGCAGCGTCTCGGGACTAGCGGGGGTGATCACCGGGGAGCTGTTTTTT.

The rearrangement joins TRBV30 to TRBJ1-2; TRBD1 matches at 8 bases. Trimming removed 2 bases from V and 6 bases from J; junction bases left unmatched: 8. The CDR3 has 14 residues. CDR1 and CDR2 from the germline V gene are GTSNPN and SVGIG (reference sequence). The CDR3 region is CAWSRGQEADGYTF. The CDR3 DNA follows: TGTGCCTGGAGTAGGGGACAGGAGGCGGATGGCTACACCTTC.

The chain links TRBV4-1 to TRBJ1-4; tentative D call: TRBD1 (6 bases). This CDR3 has 15 residues. Germline CDR1 and CDR2: MGHRA and YSYEKL. Trimming left V 1 base short and J 3 bases short, with 9 bases between. Here the CDR3 reads CASSQGQGSNEKLFF. CDR3 DNA: TGCGCCAGCAGCCAAGGGCAGGGGTCTAATGAAAAACTGTTTTTT.

This clone was seen only a few times. The V call is TRBV30, the J call TRBJ2-7, with a tentative D call TRBD1 (6 bases). In germline, CDR1 is GTSNPN, CDR2 SVGIG (reference sequence). Trimming shortened V by 1 base and J by 2 bases, and 9 bases separated the two germline ends. The CDR3 contains 13 residues. DNA of the CDR3: TGTGCCTGGAGTGGGGGACACGCCTACGAGCAGTACTTC. Its protein is CAWSGGHAYEQYF.

This sequence joins TRBV28 and TRBJ2-7; 7 bases agree with TRBD1. Germline CDR1 MDHEN, CDR2 SYDVKM. J lost 1 base, V lost 6 bases, and 3 bases had no gene match. This CDR3 comprises 13 residues. CDR3 region: CASRRTGSYEQYF. The CDR3 DNA reads as TGTGCCAGCAGACGGACAGGTTCCTACGAGCAGTACTTC.